This T cell receptor (beta chain) was sequenced during a study of response to subunit inactivated influenza vaccine. The V and J ends lost 2 bases and 4 bases, in that order; junction bases with no gene match: 17. There are 20 residues in the CDR3. Germline CDR1 MNHEY, CDR2 SVGEGT. About this clonotype: Its antigen is as yet unknown.

TCRdb re-analysed the RT-PCR reads in MiXCR, keeping a single row per CDR3 protein. The sample yields 450,000 to 500,000 distinct CDR3 sequences, roughly 9.7% seen once. Whole-study findings and limits: The authors proposed limited new T cell recruitment per seasonal influenza vaccination.

The specimen was PBMCs from blood, collected roughly 48 days after vaccination. This chain links TRBV6-2 or TRBV6-3 with TRBJ2-5; 12 nucleotides agree with TRBD2. This TCR derives from a man aged 45 to 65 who received an inactivated influenza vaccine. DNA of the CDR3: TGTGCCAGCAGTTACCGGATCCCCCCCAGACTAGCGGGGGAGGGAGAGACCCAGTACTTC. Protein sequence: CASSYRIPPRLAGEGETQYF.